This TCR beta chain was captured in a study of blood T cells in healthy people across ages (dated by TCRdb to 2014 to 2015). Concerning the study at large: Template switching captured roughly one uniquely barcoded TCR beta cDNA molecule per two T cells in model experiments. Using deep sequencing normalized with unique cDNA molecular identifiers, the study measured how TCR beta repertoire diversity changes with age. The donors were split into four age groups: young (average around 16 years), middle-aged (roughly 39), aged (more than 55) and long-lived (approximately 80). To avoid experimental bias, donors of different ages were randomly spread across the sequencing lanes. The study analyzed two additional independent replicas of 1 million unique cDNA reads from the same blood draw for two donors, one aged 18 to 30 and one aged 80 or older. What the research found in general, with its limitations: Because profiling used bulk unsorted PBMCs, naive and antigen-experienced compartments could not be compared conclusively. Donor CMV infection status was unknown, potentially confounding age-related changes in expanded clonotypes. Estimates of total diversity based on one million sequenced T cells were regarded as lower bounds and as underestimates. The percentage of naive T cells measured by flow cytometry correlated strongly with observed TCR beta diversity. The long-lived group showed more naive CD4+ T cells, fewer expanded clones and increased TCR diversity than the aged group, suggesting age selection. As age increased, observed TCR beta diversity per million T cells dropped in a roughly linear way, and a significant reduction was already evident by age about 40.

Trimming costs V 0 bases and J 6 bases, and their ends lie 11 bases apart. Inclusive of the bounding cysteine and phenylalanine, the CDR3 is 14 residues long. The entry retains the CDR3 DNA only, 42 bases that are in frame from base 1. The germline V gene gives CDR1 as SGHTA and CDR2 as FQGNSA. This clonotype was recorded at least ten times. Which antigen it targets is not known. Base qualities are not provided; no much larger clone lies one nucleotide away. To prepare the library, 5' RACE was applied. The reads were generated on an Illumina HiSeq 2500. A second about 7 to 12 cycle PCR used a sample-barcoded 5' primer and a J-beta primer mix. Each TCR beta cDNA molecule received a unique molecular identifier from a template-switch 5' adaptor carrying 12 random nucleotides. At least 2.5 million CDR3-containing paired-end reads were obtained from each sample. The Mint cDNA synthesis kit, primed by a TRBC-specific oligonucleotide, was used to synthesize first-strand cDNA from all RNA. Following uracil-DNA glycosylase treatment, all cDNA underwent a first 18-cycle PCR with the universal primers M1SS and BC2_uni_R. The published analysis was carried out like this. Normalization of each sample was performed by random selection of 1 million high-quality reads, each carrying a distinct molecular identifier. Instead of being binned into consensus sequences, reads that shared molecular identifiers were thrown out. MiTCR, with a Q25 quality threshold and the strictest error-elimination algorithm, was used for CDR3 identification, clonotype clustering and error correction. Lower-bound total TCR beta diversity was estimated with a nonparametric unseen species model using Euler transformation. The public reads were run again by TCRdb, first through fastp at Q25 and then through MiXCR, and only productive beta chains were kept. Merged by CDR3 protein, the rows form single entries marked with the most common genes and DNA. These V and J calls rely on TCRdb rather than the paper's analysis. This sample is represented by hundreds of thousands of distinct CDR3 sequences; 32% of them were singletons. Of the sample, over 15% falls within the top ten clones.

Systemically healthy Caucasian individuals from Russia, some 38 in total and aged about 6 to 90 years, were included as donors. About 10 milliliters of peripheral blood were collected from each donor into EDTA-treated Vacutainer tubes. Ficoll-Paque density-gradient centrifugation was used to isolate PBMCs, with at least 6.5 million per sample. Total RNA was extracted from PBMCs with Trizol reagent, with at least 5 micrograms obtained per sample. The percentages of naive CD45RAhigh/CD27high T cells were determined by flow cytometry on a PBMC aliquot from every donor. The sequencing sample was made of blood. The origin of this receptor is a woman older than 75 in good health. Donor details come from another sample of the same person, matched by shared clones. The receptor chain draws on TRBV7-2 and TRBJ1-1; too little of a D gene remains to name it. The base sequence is TGTGCCAGCAGCTTAGCTGTTAGTGGGGCTGAAGCTTTCTTT. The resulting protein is CASSLAVSGAEAFF.